This section outlines one TCR beta chain sequence together with its context. Antigen unknown. This sample is drawn from a study of CD8+ T cells in alopecia areata. As for the study in general: Severity scores in treated patients reflected the percentage of scalp affected. The study's findings and limits: Sequencing of scalp samples also captures resident alphabeta T cells of normal skin. Compared with mice, patients displayed less clear TCR sharing, possibly for HLA-related reasons.

Treatment denoted: oral pan-JAK inhibitor, 5-10 mg twice daily. The authors extracted RNA and reverse transcribed it into cDNA as the sequencing template. Using immunoSEQ multiplex PCR, the repertoire was profiled, and TCRdb retains in-frame clones only, with some absent. The repertoire holds approximately 180,000 clones, with about 53% as singletons. The J segment lost 8 bases and the V segment lost 1 base, leaving 7 bases of the junction unmatched. The germline V gene encodes CDR1 LGHNA and CDR2 YSLEER. The CDR3 is made up of 15 amino acids. This material consisted of CD8+ T cells sorted from blood, taken at week 24, from a patient treated with tofacitinib. The TCR sequence derives from a human donor with alopecia areata. The chain is built from TRBV4-3 and TRBJ1-5; 8 bases map to TRBD1. The CDR3 spells CASSQGIDRGKPQHF. The DNA for the CDR3 is TGCGCCAGCAGCCAAGGAATTGACAGGGGAAAGCCCCAGCATTTT.